Shown below are 20 T cell receptor beta chains from a single sample sequenced in a study of blood T cells in healthy people across ages. The use of a sample-barcoded 5' primer and a J-beta primer mix characterized a second PCR of roughly 6 to 11 cycles. MiXCR, applied by TCRdb to the 5' RACE reads, yields one record per CDR3 protein. Seen here are about 1.1 million distinct CDR3 sequences, 30% to 40% observed once, and the top ten hold approximately 14%. Sequenced material: blood. The receptor set was obtained from a man younger than 35 in good health.

The chain employs TRBV29-1 and TRBJ1-4; D is perhaps TRBD1 (5 bases). This CDR3 is built from 13 residues. V was shortened by 3 bases and J by 7 bases, with 12 bases between the two germline ends. CDR1 SQVTM and CDR2 ANQGSEA come from the germline V gene. The CDR3 loop is CSVEWQGGEKLFF. As DNA, the CDR3 is TGCAGCGTTGAGTGGCAGGGAGGTGAAAAACTGTTTTTT.

Turning to this clonotype: One junction end disagrees with the germline gene, perhaps due to a read error. Written as DNA, the CDR3 is TGCGCCAGCAGCCCCGGACACAGGACTTATTCACCCCCCCACTTT. Encoded protein: CASSPGHRTYSPPHF. V is TRBV4-1 and J is TRBJ1-6; tentatively, D is TRBD1 (5 bases). The germline V gene encodes CDR1 MGHRA and CDR2 YSYEKL. The CDR3 covers 15 residues.

Only a few counts were recorded for this clonotype. The J gene is TRBJ1-1, the V gene TRBV15; D possibly corresponds to TRBD1 (5 bases). V dropped 3 bases and J dropped 1 base, with 18 bases sitting between them. The CDR3 runs to 17 residues. The germline CDR1 and CDR2 sequences are LNHNV and YYDKDF (reference sequence). The CDR3 reads CATSSGTRDLSNTEAFF. In DNA form, the CDR3 reads TGTGCCACCAGCAGCGGAACAAGGGACCTGTCGAACACTGAAGCTTTCTTT.

This clonotype was found a few times. The genes are TRBV12-3 or TRBV12-4 and TRBJ2-7; 9 bases align to TRBD2. After removal of 4 bases from V and 2 bases from J, the junction contained 9 bases not matched to a gene. The CDR3 sequence is 16 residues long. The CDR3 here is CASSSSGAVLTYEQYF. In DNA form, the CDR3 reads TGTGCCAGCAGTTCTAGCGGGGCGGTACTCACCTACGAGCAGTACTTC.

CDR3 sequence (DNA): TGTGCCAGCAGCCCGATACGGCCCGGTCAGGGGGAAAACTATGGCTACACCTTC. Its translation: CASSPIRPGQGENYGYTF. The chain uses TRBV9 and TRBJ1-2, with TRBD1 matching 7 bases. CDR1 and CDR2 (germline): SGDLS, YYNGEE. The CDR3 is 18 amino acids. J was trimmed by 2 bases and V by 4 bases; bases with no gene match: 17.

The chain combines TRBV4-3 with TRBJ2-2; TRBD2 might be the D (6 bases). The CDR3 has 17 residues. The V gene's germline CDR1 is LGHNA and CDR2 YSLEER. Deletions cut 1 base from V and 3 bases from J, with 15 bases between. The CDR3 region has the DNA TGCGCCAGCAGCCAAGCCACGGGGGTACTGTACACCGGGGAGCTGTTTTTT. This translates into CASSQATGVLYTGELFF.

In its sample, this clonotype was seen a few times. A single base separates this from a much larger clone, so it may be a read error. The genes are TRBV29-1 and TRBJ2-1; weak D call: TRBD1 (5 bases). Germline loops: CDR1 SQVTM, CDR2 ANQGSEA. The CDR3 is made up of 12 amino acids. CDR3 sequence (DNA): TGCAGCGCTGAAATCAGGGATAATGAGCAGTTCTTC. Translating it yields CSAEIRDNEQFF.

This clonotype was observed at least ten times. V and J are TRBV10-3 and TRBJ2-3; D gene ambiguous. Germline V CDR1 and CDR2: ENHRY, SYGVKD. The CDR3 runs to 12 residues. V lost 5 bases and J lost 0, with 3 bases in between. CDR3 DNA sequence: TGTGCCATCAGTCCCAGCACAGATACGCAGTATTTT. It specifies CAISPSTDTQYF.

This sequence joins TRBV6-2 or TRBV6-3 and TRBJ1-1, with 12 bases identical to TRBD1. The germline gives CDR1 MNHEY, CDR2 SVGEGT. The CDR3 spans 17 residues. The V gene end was trimmed by 2 bases and the J gene end by 5 bases; junction bases not matched to a gene: 9. The CDR3 DNA is TGTGCCAGCAGTTACGGAGGGACAGGGGGCAGAGAAACTGAAGCTTTCTTT. Encoded protein: CASSYGGTGGRETEAFF.

This clonotype is a singleton in its sample. The rearrangement joins TRBV3-1 to TRBJ2-5; D may correspond to TRBD1 or TRBD2 (5 bases each). This CDR3 has 16 residues. Germline CDR1 is LGHDT and CDR2 is YNNKEL (reference sequence). V lost 1 base to trimming and J lost 1 base, with 13 bases between them. The CDR3 protein is CASSQAGAAPQETQYF. In DNA form, the CDR3 reads TGTGCCAGCAGCCAAGCCGGGGCAGCCCCCCAAGAGACCCAGTACTTC.

In DNA, the CDR3 is TGCAGTGCTAGTTCCTTTTCTCGCAGTAGCAATCAGCCCCAGCATTTT. This encodes CSASSFSRSSNQPQHF. V usage is TRBV20-1 and J usage is TRBJ1-5; D remains ambiguous. Germline lookup yields CDR1 DFQATT and CDR2 SNEGSKA (reference sequence). The CDR3 runs 16 residues. V was shortened by 3 bases and J by 0 bases, with 15 bases between the two germline ends.

V usage is TRBV27 and J usage is TRBJ2-1, with D possibly TRBD1 on 6 matching bases. The J call may be mistaken, given a closer DNA end match to TRBJ2-7. Germline V gives CDR1 MNHEY, CDR2 SMNVEV (reference sequence). The CDR3 extends over 16 amino acids. The CDR3 DNA sequence: TGTGCCAGCAGTTCTTACCGGGACACTCTCTACAATGAGCAGTACTTC. This gives the protein CASSSYRDTLYNEQYF.

The V call is TRBV4-2, the J call TRBJ1-4; D remains ambiguous. Per germline, CDR1 LGHNA and CDR2 YNFKEQ. With 1 base removed from V and 8 bases from J, the gap between germline ends came to 11 bases. This CDR3 has 14 residues. The CDR3 sequence: CASSQVKGGEKLFF. CDR3 bases: TGTGCCAGCAGCCAAGTGAAGGGAGGAGAAAAACTGTTTTTT.

The CDR3 bases are TGTGCCAGCAGTTACTCGCCCCAGGCAGGAGGCGCAGATACGCAGTATTTT. Protein sequence: CASSYSPQAGGADTQYF. V and J are TRBV6-5 and TRBJ2-3; a weak D match, TRBD2 (5 bases). CDR1 is MNHEY and CDR2 is SVGAGI in the germline V gene. The CDR3 loop spans 17 amino acids. Trimming left V 0 bases short and J 4 bases short, with 17 bases between.

This clonotype was recorded a few times. The V call is TRBV12-3 or TRBV12-4, the J call TRBJ1-1; D is ambiguous. This CDR3 is built from 14 residues. V was cut by 1 base and J by 1 base, with 7 bases left in between. The DNA of the CDR3 is TGTGCCAGCAGTTTAGGGAACGAGAACACTGAAGCTTTCTTT. Residues: CASSLGNENTEAFF.

The genes are TRBV9 and TRBJ2-1; TRBD1 matches 10 bases. The trim removed 3 bases at V and 6 bases at J, leaving 9 bases unmatched. The CDR3 covers 16 residues. Germline-derived CDR1 and CDR2 are SGDLS and YYNGEE. This CDR3 reads CASSGDRGLERNEQFF. The DNA of the CDR3 is TGTGCCAGCAGCGGCGACAGGGGGCTAGAGCGCAATGAGCAGTTCTTC.

The CDR3 DNA reads TGTGCCAGCAGAACGACAGGGCATAGCAATCAGCCCCAGCATTTT. Translation: CASRTTGHSNQPQHF. The chain couples TRBV6-5 to TRBJ1-5; 7 positions match TRBD1. The junction had 5 bases not matched to a gene; V was cut back by 6 bases and J by 0 bases. This CDR3 spans 15 amino acids. Germline V lookup: CDR1 MNHEY, CDR2 SVGAGI.

The chain's CDR3 is CATSDLASGDQETQYF. Here the CDR3 DNA reads TGTGCCACCAGCGATCTAGCTAGCGGGGACCAAGAGACCCAGTACTTC. J is TRBJ2-5 and V is TRBV24-1; TRBD2 aligns across 9 bases. Trimming at V came to 7 bases and at J to 0 bases, leaving 8 bases not matched to a gene. The CDR3 loop spans 16 amino acids. Germline V CDR1 and CDR2: KGHDR, SFDVKD.

This clonotype was observed a handful of times. V and J are TRBV5-4 and TRBJ1-2; D unclear. Per germline, CDR1 SGHNT and CDR2 YYREEE (reference sequence). The CDR3 spans 15 residues. V shed 0 bases and J shed 0 bases, with 9 bases lying between them. The CDR3 sequence is CASSLAGVANYGYTF. The CDR3 region has the DNA TGTGCCAGCAGCTTGGCCGGGGTCGCTAACTATGGCTACACCTTC. The full variable domain, completed using reference TRBV5-4 and TRBJ1-2, is ETGVTQSPTHLIKTRGQQVTLRCSSQSGHNTVSWYQQALGQGPQFIFQYYREEENGRGNFPPRFSGLQFPNYSSELNVNALELDDSALYLCASSLAGVANYGYTFGSGTRLTVV.

This chain links TRBV6-1 with TRBJ1-2; 7 bases map to TRBD1. V trimming: 2 bases; J trimming: 3 bases; junction bases outside the gene matches: 6. The CDR3 extends over 15 amino acids. Germline V CDR1 and CDR2: MNHNS, SASEGT. CDR3 loop: CASSERTGGDYGYTF. The CDR3 bases are TGTGCCAGCAGTGAACGGACAGGTGGGGACTATGGCTACACCTTC.